This T cell receptor beta chain was profiled in a study of blood T cell repertoires in COVID-19. Some clones are missing from TCRdb's copy, which holds only in-frame ones; the method was immunoSEQ multiplex PCR. In the table there are tens of thousands of clones, more than 70% of which are singletons. V was clipped by 4 bases and J by 10 bases; unmatched bases: 7. This CDR3 is built from 14 residues. Germline lookup yields CDR1 SGHAT and CDR2 FQDESV (reference sequence). The rearrangement joins TRBV11-1 to TRBJ2-1; 10 bases agree with TRBD2. This TCR was sampled from a woman aged 60-75 years with acute or convalescent COVID-19. Sequenced sample: peripheral blood. The CDR3 nucleotides are TGTGCCAGCAGCTCCGTAGCGGGGGGACGGGAGCAGTTCTTC. The encoded protein is CASSSVAGGREQFF.